What follows describes a single T cell receptor beta chain. The target antigen is unknown. These data originate in a study of OX40 agonist ivuxolimab in advanced cancers. Study-wide background: Patients were 82.7% male with ages roughly 20 to 85, mean 60. A history of anti-PD-1, anti-PD-L1 or anti-CTLA-4 therapy was acceptable, and over 30% had some. Study-wide results and limits: Some nonresponders also had low normalized T-cell clonal expansion.

TCRdb's copy holds only in-frame clones and misses some; the assay was immunoSEQ multiplex PCR. In the table there are fewer than 90,000 clones, about nine tenths of which are singletons. CDR3 size: 15 residues. Trimming removed 7 bases at V and 0 bases at J, with 12 bases between. From germline, CDR1 is SNHLY and CDR2 FYNNEI. The J gene is TRBJ1-4, the V gene TRBV2; D unclear. Here the sequenced sample was CD4+ or CD8+ T cells sorted from blood, taken in a trial of the OX40 agonist ivuxolimab. This sequence was found in an adult with an advanced solid tumor such as melanoma, head and neck, liver or kidney cancer. The CDR3 DNA is TGTGCCAGCACTCGGGGTTCCGCAACTAATGAAAAACTGTTTTTT. Translation: CASTRGSATNEKLFF.